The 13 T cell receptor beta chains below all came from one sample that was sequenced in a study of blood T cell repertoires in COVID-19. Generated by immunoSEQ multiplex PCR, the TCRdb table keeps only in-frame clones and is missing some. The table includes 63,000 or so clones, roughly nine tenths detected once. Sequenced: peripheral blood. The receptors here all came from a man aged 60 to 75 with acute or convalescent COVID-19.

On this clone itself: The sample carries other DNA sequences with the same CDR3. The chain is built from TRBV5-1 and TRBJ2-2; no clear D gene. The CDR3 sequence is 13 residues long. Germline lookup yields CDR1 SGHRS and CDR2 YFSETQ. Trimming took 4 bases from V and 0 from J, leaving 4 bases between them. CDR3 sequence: CASSLANTGELFF. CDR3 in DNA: TGCGCCAGCAGCCTAGCGAACACCGGGGAGCTGTTTTTT.

The CDR3 DNA is TGTGCCAGTAGTATTGAAGCGGAGCAGCCCCAGCATTTT. Translation gives CASSIEAEQPQHF. This chain uses TRBV19 with TRBJ1-5; D gene unclear. CDR3 length: 13 amino acids. V lost 3 bases to trimming and J lost 7 bases, with 10 bases between them. Germline loops: CDR1 LNHDA, CDR2 SQIVND (reference sequence).

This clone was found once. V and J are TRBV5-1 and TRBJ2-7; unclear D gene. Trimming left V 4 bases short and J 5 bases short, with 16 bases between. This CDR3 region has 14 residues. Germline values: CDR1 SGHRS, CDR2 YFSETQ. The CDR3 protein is CASSPQVSGNEQYF. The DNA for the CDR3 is TGCGCCAGCAGCCCCCAGGTATCTGGTAACGAGCAGTACTTC.

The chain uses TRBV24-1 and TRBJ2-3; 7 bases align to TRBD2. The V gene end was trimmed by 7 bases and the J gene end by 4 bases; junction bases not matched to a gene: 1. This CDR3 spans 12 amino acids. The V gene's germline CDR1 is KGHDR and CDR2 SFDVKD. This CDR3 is CATRGRADTQYF. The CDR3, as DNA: TGTGCCACCAGGGGGAGGGCAGATACGCAGTATTTT.

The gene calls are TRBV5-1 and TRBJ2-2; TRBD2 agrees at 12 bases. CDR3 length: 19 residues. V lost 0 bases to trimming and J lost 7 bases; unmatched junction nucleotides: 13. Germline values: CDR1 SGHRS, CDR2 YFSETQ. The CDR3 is CASSLVASGGADYGGELFF. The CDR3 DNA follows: TGCGCCAGCAGCTTGGTGGCTAGCGGGGGGGCCGATTACGGCGGGGAGCTGTTTTTT.

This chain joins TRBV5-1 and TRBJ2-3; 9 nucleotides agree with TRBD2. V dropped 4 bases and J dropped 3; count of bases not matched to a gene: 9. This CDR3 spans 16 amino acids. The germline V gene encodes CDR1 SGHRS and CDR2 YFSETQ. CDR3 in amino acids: CASSRLGLAGTDTQYF. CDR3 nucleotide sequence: TGCGCCAGCAGCCGCCTTGGTCTAGCGGGGACAGATACGCAGTATTTT.

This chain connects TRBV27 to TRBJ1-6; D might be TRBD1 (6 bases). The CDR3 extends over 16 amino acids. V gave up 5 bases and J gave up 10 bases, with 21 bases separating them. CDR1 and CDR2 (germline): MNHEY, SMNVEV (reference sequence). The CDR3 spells CASSVLQGNLESPLHF. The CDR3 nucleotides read TGTGCCAGCAGTGTATTACAGGGTAACTTAGAATCACCCCTCCACTTT.

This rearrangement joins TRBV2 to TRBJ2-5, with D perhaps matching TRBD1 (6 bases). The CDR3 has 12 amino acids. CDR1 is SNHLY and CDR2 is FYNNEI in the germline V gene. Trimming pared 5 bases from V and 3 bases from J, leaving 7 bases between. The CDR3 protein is CASSRTEETQYF. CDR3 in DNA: TGTGCCAGCAGTCGGACAGAAGAGACCCAGTACTTC.

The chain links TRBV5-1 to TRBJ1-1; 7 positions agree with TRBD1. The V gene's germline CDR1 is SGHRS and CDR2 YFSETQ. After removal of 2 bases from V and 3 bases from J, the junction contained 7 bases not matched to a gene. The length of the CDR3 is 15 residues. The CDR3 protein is CASSFKQGSDTEAFF. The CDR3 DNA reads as TGCGCCAGCAGCTTTAAACAGGGGAGCGACACTGAAGCTTTCTTT.

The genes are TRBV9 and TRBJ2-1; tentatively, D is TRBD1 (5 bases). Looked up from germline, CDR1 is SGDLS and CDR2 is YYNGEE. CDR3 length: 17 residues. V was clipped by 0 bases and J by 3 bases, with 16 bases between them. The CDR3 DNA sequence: TGTGCCAGCAGCGTAGCCCGGACACCCACCCTCTACAATGAGCAGTTCTTC. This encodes CASSVARTPTLYNEQFF.

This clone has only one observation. The CDR3 bases are TGTGCCAGCAGCTCCCGACAGGGAATGAACACTGAAGCTTTCTTT. It codes for CASSSRQGMNTEAFF. The V gene is TRBV7-9, the J gene TRBJ1-1; 7 bases are a match to TRBD1. With V trimmed by 4 bases and J by 0 bases, 5 bases remained unmatched. This CDR3 is built from 15 residues. Per the germline V gene, CDR1 is SEHNR and CDR2 is FQNEAQ (reference sequence).

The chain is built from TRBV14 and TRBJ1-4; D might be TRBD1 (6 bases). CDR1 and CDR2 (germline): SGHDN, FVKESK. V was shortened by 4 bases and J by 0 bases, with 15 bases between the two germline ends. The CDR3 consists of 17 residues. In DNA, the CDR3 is TGTGCCAGCAGCCCCCCGCAGGGGCGGGCAACTAATGAAAAACTGTTTTTT. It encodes CASSPPQGRATNEKLFF.

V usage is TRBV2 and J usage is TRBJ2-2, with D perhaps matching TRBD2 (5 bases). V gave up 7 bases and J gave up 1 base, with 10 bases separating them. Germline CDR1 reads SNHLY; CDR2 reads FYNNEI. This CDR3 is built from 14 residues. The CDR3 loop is CASMRARNTGELFF. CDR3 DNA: TGTGCCAGCATGAGGGCTCGGAACACCGGGGAGCTGTTTTTT.